This T cell receptor (beta chain) derives from a study of blood T cell repertoires in COVID-19. Study-level information: Nucleic acid was either cDNA or gDNA, and it came from T cells, B-cell-depleted T cells, or PBMCs.

Clones were read by immunoSEQ multiplex PCR, and TCRdb kept only the in-frame ones, dropping some. Of roughly 250,000 clones in the sample, 79% were seen once. The germline V and J ends were trimmed by 2 bases and 8 bases, with 12 bases remaining between them. The CDR3 is 14 residues long. Germline values: CDR1 WNHNN, CDR2 SYGVQD (reference sequence). The chain is built from TRBV10-1 and TRBJ2-2; tentative D call: TRBD1 (6 bases). Sample: peripheral blood. This clonotype originated in a middle-aged woman with active or convalescent COVID-19. The CDR3 nucleotides are TGCGCCAGCAGTGAGCATGGGGGCTCAGGGGAGCTGTTTTTT. It translates to CASSEHGGSGELFF.